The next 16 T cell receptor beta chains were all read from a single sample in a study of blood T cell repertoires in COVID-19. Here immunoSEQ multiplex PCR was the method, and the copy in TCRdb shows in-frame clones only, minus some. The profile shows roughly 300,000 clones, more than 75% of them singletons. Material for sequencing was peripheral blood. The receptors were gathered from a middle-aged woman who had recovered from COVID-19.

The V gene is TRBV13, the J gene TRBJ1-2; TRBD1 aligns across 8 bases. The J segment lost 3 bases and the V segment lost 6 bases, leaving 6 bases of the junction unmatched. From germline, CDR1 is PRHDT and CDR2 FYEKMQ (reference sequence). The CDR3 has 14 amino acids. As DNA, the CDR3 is TGTGCCAGCAGGATTGCAGGGGGCCACTATGGCTACACCTTC. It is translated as CASRIAGGHYGYTF.

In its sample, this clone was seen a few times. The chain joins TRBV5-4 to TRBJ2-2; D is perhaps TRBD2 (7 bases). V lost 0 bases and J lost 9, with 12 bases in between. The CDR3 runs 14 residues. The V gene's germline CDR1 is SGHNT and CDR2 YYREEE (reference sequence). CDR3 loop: CASSLAAGARELFF. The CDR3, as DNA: TGTGCCAGCAGCTTGGCTGCGGGGGCTAGGGAGCTGTTTTTT.

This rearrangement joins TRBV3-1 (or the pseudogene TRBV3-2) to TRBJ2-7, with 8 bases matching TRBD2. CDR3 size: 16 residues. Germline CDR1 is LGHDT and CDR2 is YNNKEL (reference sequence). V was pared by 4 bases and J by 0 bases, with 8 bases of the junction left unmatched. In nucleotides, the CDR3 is TGTGCCAGCAGCCCCCAGCGGGGGCTTAGCTCCTACGAGCAGTACTTC. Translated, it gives CASSPQRGLSSYEQYF.

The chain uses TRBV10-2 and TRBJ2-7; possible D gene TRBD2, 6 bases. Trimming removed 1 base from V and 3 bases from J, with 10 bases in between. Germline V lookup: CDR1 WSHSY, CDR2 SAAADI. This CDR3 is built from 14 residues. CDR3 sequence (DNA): TGCGCCAGCAGTGAGTTGCGGGGACTCTACGAGCAGTACTTC. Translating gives CASSELRGLYEQYF.

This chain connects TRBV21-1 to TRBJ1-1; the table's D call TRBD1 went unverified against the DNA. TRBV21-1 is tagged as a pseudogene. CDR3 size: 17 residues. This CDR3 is CASSKYPDQAMNTEAFF. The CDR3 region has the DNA TGTGCCAGCAGCAAATACCCAGACCAGGCCATGAACACTGAAGCTTTCTTT.

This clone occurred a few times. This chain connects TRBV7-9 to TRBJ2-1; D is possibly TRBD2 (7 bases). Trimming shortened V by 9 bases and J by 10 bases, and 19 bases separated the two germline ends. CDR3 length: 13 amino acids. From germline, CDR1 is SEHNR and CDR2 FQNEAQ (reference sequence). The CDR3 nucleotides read TGTGCCAGGACAGGCTCTGGGGGGGAAGAGCAGTTCTTC. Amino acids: CARTGSGGEEQFF.

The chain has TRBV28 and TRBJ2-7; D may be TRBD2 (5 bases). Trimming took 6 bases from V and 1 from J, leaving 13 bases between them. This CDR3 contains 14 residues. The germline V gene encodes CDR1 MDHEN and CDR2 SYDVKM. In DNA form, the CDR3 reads TGTGCCAGCAGGCCATTCCGGGGTTCCTACGAGCAGTACTTC. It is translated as CASRPFRGSYEQYF.

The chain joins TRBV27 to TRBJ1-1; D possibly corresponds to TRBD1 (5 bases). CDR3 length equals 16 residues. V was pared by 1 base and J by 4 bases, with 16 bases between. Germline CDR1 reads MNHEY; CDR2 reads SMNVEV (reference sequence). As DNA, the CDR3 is TGTGCCAGCAGTTTATGGGCAGGGAAAGGAACCACTGAAGCTTTCTTT. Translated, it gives CASSLWAGKGTTEAFF.

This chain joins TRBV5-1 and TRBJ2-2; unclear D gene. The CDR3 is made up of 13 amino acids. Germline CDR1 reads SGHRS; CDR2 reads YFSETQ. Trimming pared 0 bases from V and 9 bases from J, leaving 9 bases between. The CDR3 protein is CASSLAPSRELFF. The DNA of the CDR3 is TGCGCCAGCAGCTTGGCCCCCTCCCGGGAGCTGTTTTTT.

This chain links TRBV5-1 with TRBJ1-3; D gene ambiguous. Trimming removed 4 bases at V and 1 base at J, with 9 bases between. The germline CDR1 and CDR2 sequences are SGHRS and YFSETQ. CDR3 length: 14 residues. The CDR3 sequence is CASSPTISGNTIYF. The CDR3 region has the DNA TGCGCCAGCAGCCCCACAATTTCTGGAAACACCATATATTTT.

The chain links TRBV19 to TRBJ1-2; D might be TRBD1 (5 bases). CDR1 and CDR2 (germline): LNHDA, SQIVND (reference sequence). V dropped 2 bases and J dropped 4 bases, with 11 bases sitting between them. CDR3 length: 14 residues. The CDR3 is CASSITGSLYGYTF. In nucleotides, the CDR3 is TGTGCCAGTAGTATAACAGGAAGCCTCTATGGCTACACCTTC. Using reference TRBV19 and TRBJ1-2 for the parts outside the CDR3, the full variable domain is DGGITQSPKYLFRKEGQNVTLSCEQNLNHDAMYWYRQDPGQGLRLIYYSQIVNDFQKGDIAEGYSVSREKKESFPLTVTSAQKNPTAFYLCASSITGSLYGYTFGSGTRLTVV.

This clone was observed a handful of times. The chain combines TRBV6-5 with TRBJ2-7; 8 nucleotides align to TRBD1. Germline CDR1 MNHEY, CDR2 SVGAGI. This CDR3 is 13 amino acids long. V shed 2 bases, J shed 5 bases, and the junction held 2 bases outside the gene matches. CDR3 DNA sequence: TGTGCCAGCAGTTACAGGGACAGGCACGAGCAGTACTTC. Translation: CASSYRDRHEQYF.

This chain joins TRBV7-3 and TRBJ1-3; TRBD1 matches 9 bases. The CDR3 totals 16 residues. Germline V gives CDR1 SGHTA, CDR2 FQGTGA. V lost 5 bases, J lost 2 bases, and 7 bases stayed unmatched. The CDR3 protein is CASSQSRTGAGNTIYF. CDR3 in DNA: TGTGCCAGCAGCCAAAGCCGGACAGGGGCTGGAAACACCATATATTTT.

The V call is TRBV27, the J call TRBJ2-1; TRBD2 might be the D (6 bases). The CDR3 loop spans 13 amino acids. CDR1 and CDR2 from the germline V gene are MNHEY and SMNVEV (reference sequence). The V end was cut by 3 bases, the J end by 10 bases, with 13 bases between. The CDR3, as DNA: TGTGCCAGCAGTTTGCTTGGGGGGAAGGAGCAGTTCTTC. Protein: CASSLLGGKEQFF.

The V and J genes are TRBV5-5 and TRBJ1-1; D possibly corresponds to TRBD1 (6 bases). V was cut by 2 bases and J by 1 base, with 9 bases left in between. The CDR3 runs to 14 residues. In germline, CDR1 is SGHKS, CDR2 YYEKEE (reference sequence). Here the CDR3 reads CASSLRGTNTEAFF. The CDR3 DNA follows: TGTGCCAGCAGCTTAAGGGGGACGAACACTGAAGCTTTCTTT.

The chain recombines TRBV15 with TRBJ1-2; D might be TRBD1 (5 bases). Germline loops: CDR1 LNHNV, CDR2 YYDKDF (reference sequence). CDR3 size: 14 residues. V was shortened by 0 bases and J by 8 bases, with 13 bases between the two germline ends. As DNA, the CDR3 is TGTGCCACCAGCAGAGAAGGGACGGGACTAGGCTACACCTTC. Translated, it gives CATSREGTGLGYTF.